Listed below are T cell receptor beta chains from one sample, sequenced in a study of read filtering for tumor transcriptome and immune sequencing. TCRdb reprocessed the reads via MiXCR and lists one record per CDR3 protein. This table holds 60,000 to 75,000 distinct CDR3 sequences, about 19% found once. The sample consisted of a population of CD138-negative cells sorted from bone marrow. The source of these receptors is a donor older than 35 with multiple myeloma. Each CDR3 is given with its conserved first and last residue. A D gene is named only where the DNA matches it firmly. Size values are once, few and many counts, or a class for expanded clones, and some rows have none.

D	size	J	V	CDR3	DNA
NA	NA	TRBJ2-1	TRBV11-2	CASGFLERGPSSYNEQFF	TGTGCCAGCGGCTTCCTCGAGAGAGGTCCAAGCTCCTACAATGAGCAGTTCTTC
NA	NA	TRBJ1-3	TRBV12-3/TRBV12-4	CASSLKSSGNTIYF	TGTGCCAGCAGTTTAAAGAGCTCTGGAAACACCATATATTTT
NA	many	TRBJ1-2	TRBV3-1	CASSQDREGRYGYTF	TGTGCCAGCAGCCAAGATCGCGAGGGGCGCTATGGCTACACCTTC
NA	few	TRBJ2-3	TRBV7-2	CASSLGIDTQYF	TGTGCCAGCAGCTTAGGAATAGATACGCAGTATTTT
NA	many	TRBJ2-1	TRBV30	CAWSVGLSYNEQFF	TGTGCCTGGAGTGTGGGACTTTCCTACAATGAGCAGTTCTTC
TRBD1	many	TRBJ1-2	TRBV5-1	CASRDPQGAKGYTF	TGCGCCAGCAGAGACCCACAGGGGGCGAAGGGCTACACCTTC
TRBD1	many	TRBJ2-3	TRBV11-2	CASSLVGRGKDTQYF	TGTGCCAGCAGCTTAGTAGGCAGGGGGAAAGATACGCAGTATTTT
NA	many	TRBJ1-1	TRBV11-2	CASRPVARRGNTEAFF	TGTGCCAGCAGGCCTGTCGCTCGCAGGGGGAACACTGAAGCTTTCTTT
NA	many	TRBJ2-7	TRBV20-1	CSARVSVGLEQYF	TGCAGTGCTAGAGTTAGCGTGGGTCTCGAGCAGTACTTC
TRBD2	many	TRBJ2-1	TRBV20-1	CSARDSGGRQFF	TGCAGTGCTAGAGATAGCGGGGGTAGACAGTTCTTC
NA	medium-sized	TRBJ2-7	TRBV6-5	CASKDSSKYEQYF	TGTGCCAGCAAAGACAGTTCCAAGTACGAGCAGTACTTC
NA	NA	TRBJ1-2	TRBV3-1	CASSQRATSDGCTF	TGTGCCAGCAGCCAACGGGCCACAAGCGATGGCTGCACCTTC
NA	medium-sized	TRBJ2-1	TRBV12-3/TRBV12-4	CASRLTSNEQFF	TGTGCCAGCAGACTTACGTCCAATGAGCAGTTCTTC
NA	many	TRBJ2-1	TRBV12-3/TRBV12-4	CASSNPTLSQNEQFF	TGTGCCAGCAGCAACCCCACCCTATCCCAAAATGAGCAGTTCTTC
TRBD1	many	TRBJ1-4	TRBV5-1	CASSLTDRGGSNEKLFF	TGCGCCAGCAGCTTGACGGACAGGGGCGGATCTAATGAAAAACTGTTTTTT
NA	many	TRBJ1-1	TRBV5-1	CASSGDNSKRTEAFF	TGCGCCAGCAGCGGGGACAACTCAAAGAGGACTGAAGCTTTCTTT
TRBD1	many	TRBJ2-3	TRBV29-1	CSVLDRGREDTQYF	TGCAGCGTTCTGGACAGGGGGCGCGAAGATACGCAGTATTTT
NA	NA	TRBJ1-2	TRBV21-1	CASSNQCGYTF	TGTGCCAGCAGCAACCAGTGTGGCTACACCTTC
NA	medium-sized	TRBJ2-1	TRBV10-3	CAISAGAGPLVEQFF	TGTGCCATCAGTGCGGGAGCAGGCCCCTTGGTTGAGCAGTTCTTC
NA	many	TRBJ1-1	TRBV5-1	CASSYLVGESTEAFF	TGCGCCAGCAGCTACTTGGTGGGGGAGAGTACTGAAGCTTTCTTT
TRBD2	NA	TRBJ2-1	TRBV5-6	CASSMGWAGDLYDEQFF	TGTGCCAGCAGCATGGGTTGGGCGGGAGACCTCTACGATGAGCAGTTCTTC
NA	many	TRBJ2-1	TRBV29-1	CSVEVAGGSGQFF	TGCAGCGTTGAAGTCGCGGGCGGTAGCGGGCAGTTCTTC
TRBD1	medium-sized	TRBJ2-2	TRBV9	CASSLRTGGDTGELFF	TGTGCCAGCAGCTTGAGGACAGGGGGTGACACCGGGGAGCTGTTTTTT
TRBD1	many	TRBJ2-2	TRBV11-2	CASSWTGSGELFF	TGTGCCAGCAGCTGGACAGGGTCCGGGGAGCTGTTTTTT
TRBD1	many	TRBJ1-1	TRBV5-1	CASSYRTGRTEAFF	TGCGCCAGCAGCTACCGGACAGGGAGGACTGAAGCTTTCTTT
TRBD1	few	TRBJ2-1	TRBV20-1	CSARTGGNEQFF	TGCAGTGCTAGAACAGGGGGCAATGAGCAGTTCTTC
NA	many	TRBJ2-3	TRBV14	CASSQDGVSTDTQYF	TGTGCCAGCAGCCAAGATGGAGTTAGCACAGATACGCAGTATTTT
TRBD2	many	TRBJ2-5	TRBV20-1	CSAREEVLAGLNQETQYF	TGCAGTGCTAGAGAGGAGGTACTAGCGGGGCTAAACCAAGAGACCCAGTACTTC
TRBD1	NA	TRBJ1-4	TRBV6-6	CASSYFVGQGATNEKLFF	TGTGCCAGCAGTTACTTCGTGGGACAGGGGGCAACTAATGAAAAACTGTTTTTT
NA	many	TRBJ2-7	TRBV6-6	CASSPQGYEQYF	TGTGCCAGCAGTCCCCAGGGTTACGAGCAGTACTTC
TRBD1	many	TRBJ1-2	TRBV13	CASSGTGADYGYTF	TGTGCCAGCAGCGGCACAGGGGCTGACTATGGCTACACCTTC
NA	many	TRBJ1-5	TRBV5-4	CASSLQGTGQPQHF	TGTGCCAGCAGCTTGCAGGGAACGGGTCAGCCCCAGCATTTT
TRBD1	NA	TRBJ2-3	TRBV18	CASSPRDRPFTDTQYF	TGTGCCAGCTCACCCCGGGACAGGCCTTTCACAGATACGCAGTATTTT
TRBD2	few	TRBJ2-1	TRBV9	CASSETLTSGGYNEQFF	TGTGCCAGCAGCGAGACCCTAACTAGCGGGGGGTACAATGAGCAGTTCTTC